This T cell receptor (beta chain) was captured by sequencing in a study of OX40 agonist ivuxolimab in advanced cancers. Study-level information: Earlier anti-PD-1, anti-PD-L1 or anti-CTLA-4 therapy was permitted; around 40% had received some.

This CDR3 has 16 residues. The germline V gene encodes CDR1 PRHDT and CDR2 FYEKMQ (reference sequence). V was pared by 5 bases and J by 6 bases, with 16 bases of the junction left unmatched. As concerns this clone: The antigen remains undetermined.

The repertoire was sequenced with immunoSEQ multiplex PCR; TCRdb's copy has only in-frame clones and lacks some. In the table there are about 46,000 clones, around nine tenths of which are singletons. The cohort excluded patients with autoimmune disease history or systemic immunosuppression. The sampling schedule covered blood at baseline, cycle 4 day 1, and cycle 7 day 1. Study-wide results and limits: Some of the nonresponding patients also showed low levels of normalized T-cell clonal expansion.

J is TRBJ2-7 and V is TRBV13; 7 nucleotides agree with TRBD2. The sequence derives from an adult with an advanced solid tumor such as melanoma, head and neck, liver or kidney cancer. Sequences were derived from CD4+ or CD8+ T cells sorted from blood, sampled in a trial of the OX40 agonist ivuxolimab. Written as DNA, the CDR3 is TGTGCCAGCAGCAGCCAACTAGCGCCCCCCGGGGCCGAGCAGTACTTC. Translation: CASSSQLAPPGAEQYF.